One and the same sample provided the 2 T cell receptor beta chains below, sequenced in a study of blood T cell repertoires in COVID-19 (dated by TCRdb to 2018 to 2020). Libraries came from the immunoSEQ multiplex PCR assay. What TCRdb holds here is the immuneACCESS table cut down to in-frame rearrangements. Part of the clones is not present; checked against another copy, under half of the missing clones reflect an unresolved V gene, and the others are unexplained. For this sample the table gives 95,000 or so clones, of which about 87% were detected only once. Of the sample, roughly a sixth falls within the top ten clones. Sequencing was carried out using peripheral blood. The receptors stem from a human donor in a cohort sampled during active COVID-19.

The chain links TRBV28 to TRBJ2-7; D is perhaps TRBD1 (5 bases). Germline V CDR1 and CDR2: MDHEN, SYDVKM. Between the trimmed V and J ends, which lost 3 bases and 1 base, there was a span of 16 bases. The length of the CDR3 is 16 residues. CDR3 in DNA: TGTGCCAGCAGTTTTAGTTTGGCAGGGTTGTCCTACGAGCAGTACTTC. This sequence encodes CASSFSLAGLSYEQYF.

The DNA of the CDR3 is TGTGCCAGCAAGACAGGGGACCACAATGAGCAGTTCTTC. This codes for CASKTGDHNEQFF. The chain carries TRBV6-6 and TRBJ2-1, with 8 nucleotides matching TRBD1. This CDR3 region has 13 residues. Germline CDR1 is MNHNY and CDR2 is SVGAGI (reference sequence). V dropped 7 bases and J dropped 5; count of bases not matched to a gene: 4.